This T cell receptor (beta chain) was captured by sequencing in a study of OX40 agonist ivuxolimab in advanced cancers. Germline V gives CDR1 MNHEY, CDR2 SMNVEV (reference sequence). CDR3 length: 15 residues. The V end was cut by 3 bases, the J end by 0 bases, with 11 bases between. TCRdb keeps only in-frame clones here, not all; method: immunoSEQ multiplex PCR. This sample has 49,000 or so clones, with 80% to 90% found just once. This material consisted of CD4+ or CD8+ T cells sorted from blood, taken in a trial of the OX40 agonist ivuxolimab. The chain links TRBV27 to TRBJ1-1; D is perhaps TRBD1 (6 bases). The TCR was taken from an adult with an advanced solid tumor such as melanoma, head and neck, liver or kidney cancer. The CDR3, as DNA: TGTGCCAGCAGTTTGAGCCAGGGGATGAACACTGAAGCTTTCTTT. This codes for CASSLSQGMNTEAFF.